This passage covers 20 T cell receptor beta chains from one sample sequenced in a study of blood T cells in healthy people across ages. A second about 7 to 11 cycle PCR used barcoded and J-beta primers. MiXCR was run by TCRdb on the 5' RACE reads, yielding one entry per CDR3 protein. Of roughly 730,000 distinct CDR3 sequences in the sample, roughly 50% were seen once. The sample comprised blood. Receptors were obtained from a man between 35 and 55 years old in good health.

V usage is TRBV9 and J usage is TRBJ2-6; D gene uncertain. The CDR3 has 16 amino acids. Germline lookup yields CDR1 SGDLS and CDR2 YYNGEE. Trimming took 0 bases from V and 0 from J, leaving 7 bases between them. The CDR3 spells CASSVASHSGANVLTF. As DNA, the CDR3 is TGTGCCAGCAGCGTAGCTTCTCACTCTGGGGCCAACGTCCTGACTTTC.

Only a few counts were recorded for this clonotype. The CDR3 protein is CAISAGRNNQPQHF. The DNA for the CDR3 is TGTGCCATCAGTGCGGGACGGAACAATCAGCCCCAGCATTTT. The rearrangement joins TRBV10-3 to TRBJ1-5; D might be TRBD1 (5 bases). This CDR3 contains 14 residues. Trimming cost V 4 bases and J 3 bases, with 10 bases left between them. CDR1 and CDR2 from the germline V gene are ENHRY and SYGVKD.

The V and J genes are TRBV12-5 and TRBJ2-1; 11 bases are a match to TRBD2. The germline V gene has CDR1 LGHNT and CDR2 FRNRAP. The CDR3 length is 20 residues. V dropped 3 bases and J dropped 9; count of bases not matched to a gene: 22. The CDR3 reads CASGLGKDKEGTSGHSEQFF. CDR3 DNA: TGTGCTAGTGGTTTAGGGAAAGACAAGGAAGGGACTAGCGGACACAGTGAGCAGTTCTTC.

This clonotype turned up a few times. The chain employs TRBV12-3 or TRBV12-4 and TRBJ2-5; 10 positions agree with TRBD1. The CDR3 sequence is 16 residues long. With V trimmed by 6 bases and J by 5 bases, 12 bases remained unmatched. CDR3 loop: CASSISGTGDGETQYF. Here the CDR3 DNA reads TGTGCCAGCAGCATCTCCGGGACAGGGGATGGGGAGACCCAGTACTTC.

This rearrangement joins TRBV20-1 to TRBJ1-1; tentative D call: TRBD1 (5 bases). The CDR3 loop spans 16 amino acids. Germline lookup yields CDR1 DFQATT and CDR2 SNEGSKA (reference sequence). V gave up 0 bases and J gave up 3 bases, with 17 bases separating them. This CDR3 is CSARDPRGGFHTEAFF. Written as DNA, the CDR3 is TGCAGTGCTAGAGATCCCCGGGGGGGATTCCACACTGAAGCTTTCTTT.

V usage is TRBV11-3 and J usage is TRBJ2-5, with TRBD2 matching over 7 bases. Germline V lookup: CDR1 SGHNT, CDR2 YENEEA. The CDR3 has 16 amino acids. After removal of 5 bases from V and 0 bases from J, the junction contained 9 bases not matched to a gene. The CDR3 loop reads CASSTRLAGYQETQYF. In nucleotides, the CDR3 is TGTGCCAGCAGCACCCGACTAGCTGGGTACCAAGAGACCCAGTACTTC.

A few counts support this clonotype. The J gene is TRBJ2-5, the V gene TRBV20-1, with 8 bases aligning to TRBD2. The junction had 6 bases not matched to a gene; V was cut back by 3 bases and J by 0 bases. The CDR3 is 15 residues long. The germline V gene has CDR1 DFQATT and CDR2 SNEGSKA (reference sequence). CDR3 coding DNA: TGCAGTGCTAGGATGTTAGCGGGGTACCAAGAGACCCAGTACTTC. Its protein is CSARMLAGYQETQYF.

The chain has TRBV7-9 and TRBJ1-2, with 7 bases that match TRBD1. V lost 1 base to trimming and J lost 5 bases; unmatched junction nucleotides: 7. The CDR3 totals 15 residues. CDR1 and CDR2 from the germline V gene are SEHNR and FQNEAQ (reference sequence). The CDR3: CASSLGQGGMYGYTF. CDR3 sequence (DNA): TGTGCCAGCAGCTTAGGACAGGGAGGAATGTATGGCTACACCTTC.

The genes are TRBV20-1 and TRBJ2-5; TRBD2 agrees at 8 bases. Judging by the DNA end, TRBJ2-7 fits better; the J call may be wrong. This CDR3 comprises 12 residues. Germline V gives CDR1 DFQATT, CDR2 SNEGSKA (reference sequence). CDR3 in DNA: TGCAGTGTACAGCGGGAGACCTACGAGCAGTACTTC. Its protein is CSVQRETYEQYF.

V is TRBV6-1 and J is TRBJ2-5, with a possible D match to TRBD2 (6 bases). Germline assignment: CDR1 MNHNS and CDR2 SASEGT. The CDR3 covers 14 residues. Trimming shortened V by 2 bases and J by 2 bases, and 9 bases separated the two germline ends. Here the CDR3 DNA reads TGTGCCAGCAGTGAACCGGGACTTCAAGAGACCCAGTACTTC. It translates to CASSEPGLQETQYF.

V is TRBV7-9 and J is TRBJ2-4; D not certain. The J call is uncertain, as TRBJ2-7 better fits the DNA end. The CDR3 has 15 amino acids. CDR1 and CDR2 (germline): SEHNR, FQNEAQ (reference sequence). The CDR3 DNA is TGTGCCAGCAGTTTTGTTCGAGGTAGTGTTGACGAGCAGTACTTC. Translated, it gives CASSFVRGSVDEQYF.

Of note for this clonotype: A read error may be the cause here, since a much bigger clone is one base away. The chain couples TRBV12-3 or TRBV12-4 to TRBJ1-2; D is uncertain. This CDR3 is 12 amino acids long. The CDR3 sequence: CASSFTNDGYTF. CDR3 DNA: TGTGCCAGCAGTTTCACTAACGATGGCTACACCTTC.

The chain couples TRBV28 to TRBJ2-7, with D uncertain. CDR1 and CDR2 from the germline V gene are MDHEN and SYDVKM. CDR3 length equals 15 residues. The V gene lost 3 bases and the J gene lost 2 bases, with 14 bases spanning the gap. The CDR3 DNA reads TGTGCCAGCAGTTTCGGCCACCTAAGCCCCTACGAGCAGTACTTC. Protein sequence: CASSFGHLSPYEQYF.

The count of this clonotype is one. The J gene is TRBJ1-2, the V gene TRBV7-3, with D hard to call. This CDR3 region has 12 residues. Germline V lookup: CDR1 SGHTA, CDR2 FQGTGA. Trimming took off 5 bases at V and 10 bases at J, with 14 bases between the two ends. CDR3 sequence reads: CASSPPGNVYTF. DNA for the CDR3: TGTGCCAGCAGCCCCCCTGGTAATGTCTACACCTTC.

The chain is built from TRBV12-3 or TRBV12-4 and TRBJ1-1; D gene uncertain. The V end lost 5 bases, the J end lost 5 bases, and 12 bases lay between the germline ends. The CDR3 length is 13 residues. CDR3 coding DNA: TGTGCCAGCAGTAGCGGGTTCGGAACTGAAGCTTTCTTT. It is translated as CASSSGFGTEAFF.

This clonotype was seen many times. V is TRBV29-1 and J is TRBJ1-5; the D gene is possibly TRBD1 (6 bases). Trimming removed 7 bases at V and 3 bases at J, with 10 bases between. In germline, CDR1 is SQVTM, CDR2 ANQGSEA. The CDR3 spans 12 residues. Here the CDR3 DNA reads TGCAGCGCAACAGGGAACAATCAGCCCCAGCATTTT. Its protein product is CSATGNNQPQHF.

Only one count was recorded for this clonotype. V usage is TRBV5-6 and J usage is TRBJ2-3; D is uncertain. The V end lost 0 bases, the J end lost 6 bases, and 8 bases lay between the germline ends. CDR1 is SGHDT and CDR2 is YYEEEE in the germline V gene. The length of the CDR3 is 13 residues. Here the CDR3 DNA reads TGTGCCAGCAGCTTGGAAGAGGCCGATACGCAGTATTTT. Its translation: CASSLEEADTQYF.

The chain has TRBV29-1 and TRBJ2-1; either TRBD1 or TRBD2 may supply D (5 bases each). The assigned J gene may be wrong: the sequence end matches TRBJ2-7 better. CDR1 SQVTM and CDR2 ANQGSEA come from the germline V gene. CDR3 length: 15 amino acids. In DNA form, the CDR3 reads TGCAGCGTTGATGGGGGATTGAGCTCCTACAATGAGCAGTACTTC. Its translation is CSVDGGLSSYNEQYF.

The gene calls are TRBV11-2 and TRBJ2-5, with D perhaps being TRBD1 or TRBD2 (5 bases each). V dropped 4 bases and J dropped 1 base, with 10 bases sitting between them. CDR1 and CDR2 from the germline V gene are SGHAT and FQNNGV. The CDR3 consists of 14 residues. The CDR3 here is CASSSRGFQETQYF. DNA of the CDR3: TGTGCCAGCAGCTCTCGGGGCTTCCAAGAGACCCAGTACTTC.

The CDR3 coding sequence is TGCAGTGCTAGACCAAGACAAAAAAATTCACCCCTCCACTTT. Its protein product is CSARPRQKNSPLHF. This chain joins TRBV20-1 and TRBJ1-6, with D hard to call. The germline gives CDR1 DFQATT, CDR2 SNEGSKA (reference sequence). Trimming cost V 2 bases and J 7 bases, with 12 bases left between them. The CDR3 has 14 amino acids.